The entry below describes one TCR beta chain. Its antigen is unknown. V lost 1 base and J lost 7, with 13 bases in between. The CDR3 totals 15 residues. The germline V gene encodes CDR1 SNHLY and CDR2 FYNNEI. The entry originates in a study of T cell responses to AZD1222 COVID-19 vaccine. Study findings and constraints: Sampling that yielded the repertoires occurred only after the peak T cell response. Just six or seven AZD1222 recipients tested seropositive at baseline.

The assay was immunoSEQ multiplex PCR, and TCRdb's table has in-frame clones only and misses some. The top ten clones hold more than 0.95% of a sample with about 130,000 clones, roughly 92% of them seen once. This material consisted of peripheral blood, taken 28 days after the second AZD1222 dose. The V call is TRBV2, the J call TRBJ1-4; D unclear. The sequence was collected from an adult who received the AZD1222 COVID-19 vaccine. The CDR3 protein is CASSEVYSYVEKLFF. For the CDR3, the DNA is TGTGCCAGCAGTGAAGTATACAGTTACGTTGAAAAACTGTTTTTT. Drawing the rest from reference TRBV2 and TRBJ1-4, the complete variable domain is EPEVTQTPSHQVTQMGQEVILRCVPISNHLYFYWYRQILGQKVEFLVSFYNNEISEKSEIFDDQFSVERPDGSNFTLKIRSTKLEDSAMYFCASSEVYSYVEKLFFGSGTQLSVL.